The sequence of this TCR beta chain was determined in a study of blood T cell repertoires in COVID-19 (dated by TCRdb to 2020 to 2022). Concerning the study at large: Samples covering the acute and convalescent phases of COVID-19 were provided by collaborators in the United States, Italy and Spain. The repertoires were made available in a free public database intended to serve as a resource for research on the immune response to SARS-CoV-2. The samples were drawn from two sources: the first 160 participants of the ongoing ImmuneRACE study, and 1,200 or so subjects contributed by 6 global collaborators. Deeply sampled blood TCRbeta repertoires from subjects exposed to, actively infected with, or recovered from COVID-19 were included in the dataset. The sample metadata nearly always contained a de-identified subject ID, COVID-19 status, age in years and sex. HLA class I and class II types, where available, came from metadata supplied by the sample provider rather than from assay-based typing. The material from the prospective study consisted of cDNA or gDNA derived from T cells, B-cell-depleted T cells, or PBMCs.

This clone has only one observation. There is no known antigen for this receptor. Base-call qualities are not available, and no considerably larger clone is one nucleotide away. On the study overall, not on this receptor specifically: The quantity of clinical and demographic metadata differed by source and by participant and was supplied without curation.

One collaborating source in Seattle enrolled patients during active infection and followed them longitudinally through the course of disease. Collaborating institutions collected whole blood in K2EDTA tubes following their own protocols. Collaborator samples were shipped for TCRbeta analysis as frozen whole blood, isolated PBMCs, or DNA extracted from either sample type. CDR1 and CDR2, looked up from the germline V gene (reference sequence), are MNHEY and SMNVEV. Trimming costs V 3 bases and J 5 bases, and their ends lie 14 bases apart. The CDR3 has 14 amino acids, counting the end cysteine and phenylalanine. Only the CDR3 region is kept as DNA, spanning 42 bases read in frame from base 1. TCRbeta CDR3 regions were amplified from genomic DNA using the immunoSEQ Assay, a bias-controlled multiplex PCR. From the authors' description of their analysis: Nucleated cell counts per sample were estimated from amplification of reference gene primers within the assay. To quantify the absolute abundance of each unique TCRbeta CDR3 rearrangement, sequence reads were collapsed and filtered. Productive Simpson clonality was computed per sample as the square root of Simpson's diversity index over productive rearrangements. The table was pulled from immuneACCESS by TCRdb, which kept in-frame rearrangements only. Such tables lose some clones; where checked, under half of the loss comes from unresolved V genes, and the rest has no known cause. V and J calls and clone size come straight from that table; D and trimming were deduced from the DNA. The sample contains 400,000 or so clones, about 91% of them found a single time. About 1.6% of the sample lies in the top ten.

What was sequenced was peripheral blood. The V and J segments used are TRBV27 and TRBJ2-7, and perhaps TRBD1 as D gene, on 6 matching bases. This sequence originates from a woman between 40 and 50 years old with COVID-19, enrolled during active disease. CDR3 protein: CASSFVQGIDEQYF. The sequenced DNA is TGTGCCAGCAGTTTTGTGCAGGGGATCGACGAGCAGTACTTC.